This entry is about one T cell receptor beta chain. The sample comes from a study of OX40 agonist ivuxolimab in advanced cancers. Looking at the study overall: Head and neck, renal cell, melanoma or hepatocellular carcinoma were the cancers that dose-escalation patients had.

Method: immunoSEQ multiplex PCR; TCRdb's copy keeps in-frame clones and lacks some. The sample carries about 62,000 clones, 75% to 90% recorded once. Trimming left V 6 bases short and J 2 bases short, with 13 bases between. Germline V gene sequence: CDR1 MNHEY, CDR2 SMNVEV (reference sequence). The CDR3 totals 14 residues. This clonotype was obtained from an adult with an advanced solid tumor such as melanoma, head and neck, liver or kidney cancer. The specimen was CD4+ or CD8+ T cells sorted from blood, collected in a trial of the OX40 agonist ivuxolimab. The chain has TRBV27 and TRBJ2-5, with D unresolved. CDR3 residues: CASSPLARQETQYF. The CDR3 nucleotides read TGTGCCAGCAGCCCCCTCGCCAGACAAGAGACCCAGTACTTC.